This T cell receptor (beta chain) derives from a study of blood T cell repertoires in COVID-19. V lost 3 bases to trimming and J lost 5 bases, with 13 bases between them. CDR1 and CDR2 (germline): LNHDA, SQIVND (reference sequence). The CDR3 is 14 residues long. Data came from immunoSEQ multiplex PCR; TCRdb stores just in-frame clones and leaves some out. Among roughly 320,000 clones listed, approximately 90% were seen once. V usage is TRBV19 and J usage is TRBJ2-5, with a tentative D call TRBD2 (5 bases). The sequence was obtained from a man aged 30-40 years who had recovered from COVID-19. The sequencing input was PBMCs or T cells enriched from blood (not recorded which). The CDR3 DNA follows: TGTGCCAGTAGTATTAAAAGACTAATGGAGACCCAGTACTTC. Translating gives CASSIKRLMETQYF.